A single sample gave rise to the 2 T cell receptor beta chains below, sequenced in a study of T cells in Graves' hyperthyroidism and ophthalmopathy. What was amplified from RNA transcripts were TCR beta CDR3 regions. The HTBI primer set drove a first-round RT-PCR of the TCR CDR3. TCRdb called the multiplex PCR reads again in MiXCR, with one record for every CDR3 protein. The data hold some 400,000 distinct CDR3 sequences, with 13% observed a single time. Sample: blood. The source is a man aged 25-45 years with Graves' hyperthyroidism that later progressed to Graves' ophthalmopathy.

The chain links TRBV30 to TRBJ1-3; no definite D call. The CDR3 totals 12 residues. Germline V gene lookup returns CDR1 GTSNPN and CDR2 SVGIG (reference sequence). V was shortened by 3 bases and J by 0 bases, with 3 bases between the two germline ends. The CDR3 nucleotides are TGTGCCTGGAGCAGCTCTGGAAACACCATATATTTT. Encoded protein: CAWSSSGNTIYF.

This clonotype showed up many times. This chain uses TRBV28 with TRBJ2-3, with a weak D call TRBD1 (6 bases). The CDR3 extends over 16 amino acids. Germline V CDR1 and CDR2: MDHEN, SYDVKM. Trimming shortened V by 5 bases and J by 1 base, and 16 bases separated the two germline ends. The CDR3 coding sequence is TGTGCCAGCAGTCCCCCAGGGGAAACTGGCACAGATACGCAGTATTTT. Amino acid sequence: CASSPPGETGTDTQYF.